This T cell receptor (beta chain) is drawn from a study of regulatory T cells in long-lasting Graves disease. Study context: Newly diagnosed Graves' patients had under 3 months of antithyroid drugs.

The authors built TCR beta libraries using iRepertoire HTBI primers and Arm-PCR of CDR3 regions. A single record per CDR3 protein comes from TCRdb applying MiXCR to the multiplex PCR reads. The table has about 540,000 distinct CDR3 sequences, about 13% seen once; the top ten hold more than 8.5%. The CDR3 covers 11 residues. Germline assignment: CDR1 SEHNR and CDR2 FQNEAQ (reference sequence). This clonotype was observed at least ten times. The junction departs from the called germline gene at one end, perhaps through a read error. Regarding time point: newly diagnosed GD, antithyroid drugs for less than 3 months. Preparation of the TCR library used RNA extracted from PBMCs. A further study also used this sample, focusing on T cells in Graves' hyperthyroidism and ophthalmopathy.

The clonotype comes from a man aged 25-45 years with Graves disease. V and J are TRBV7-9 and TRBJ2-1, with D perhaps given as TRBD1 or TRBD2 (6 bases each). This material consisted of peripheral blood mononuclear cells (PBMCs), taken at new diagnosis, from a patient treated with antithyroid drugs. This CDR3 is CASRALEGQGF. CDR3 DNA: TGTGCCAGCAGAGCGTTGGAGGGGCAGGGGTTC. The full variable domain, rest sourced from reference TRBV7-9 and TRBJ2-1, is DTGVSQNPRHKITKRGQNVTFRCDPISEHNRLYWYRQTLGQGPEFLTYFQNEAQLEKSRLLSDRFSAERPKGSFSTLEIQRTEQGDSAMYLCASRALEGQGFGPGTRLTVL.